The 5 T cell receptor beta chains presented below share a single source sample, sequenced in a study of shared clonotypes between healthy human individuals. Some clones are missing from TCRdb's copy, which holds only in-frame ones; the method was immunoSEQ multiplex PCR. The table shows fewer than 600,000 clones, with approximately 79% occurring only once. Sequencing was carried out using PBMCs. These receptors were obtained from a woman aged 40-49 years in good health. Some clones in this sample may be carry-over from other donors' samples.

This clone was detected many times. The chain combines TRBV4-1 with TRBJ2-7, with TRBD1 matching 10 bases. V was pared by 5 bases and J by 7 bases, with 5 bases of the junction left unmatched. The CDR3 runs 13 residues. Germline lookup yields CDR1 MGHRA and CDR2 YSYEKL. In DNA, the CDR3 is TGCGCCAGCAGCTCTCGGACAGGGGGTGAGCAGTACTTC. Translated, it gives CASSSRTGGEQYF.

The J gene is TRBJ2-5, the V gene TRBV11-1; 7 nucleotides match TRBD1. Germline CDR1 is SGHAT and CDR2 is FQDESV (reference sequence). This CDR3 has 14 residues. V shed 4 bases, J shed 2 bases, and the junction held 4 bases outside the gene matches. For the CDR3, the DNA is TGTGCCAGCAGCTCGGGACAGACTCAAGAGACCCAGTACTTC. Its translation is CASSSGQTQETQYF. The full variable domain, its missing parts supplied by reference TRBV11-1 and TRBJ2-5, is EAEVAQSPRYKITEKSQAVAFWCDPISGHATLYWYRQILGQGPELLVQFQDESVVDDSQLPKDRFSAERLKGVDSTLKIQPAELGDSAMYLCASSSGQTQETQYFGPGTRLLVL.

The chain couples TRBV2 to TRBJ2-6, with a possible D match to TRBD2 (6 bases). Trimming removed 3 bases at V and 4 bases at J, with 10 bases between. The CDR3 contains 15 residues. From germline, CDR1 is SNHLY and CDR2 FYNNEI. The chain's CDR3 is CASSEEGNGANVLTF. CDR3 bases: TGTGCCAGCAGTGAGGAGGGGAACGGGGCCAACGTCCTGACTTTC.

The chain recombines TRBV6-1 with TRBJ2-5, with D possibly being TRBD1 (5 bases). Germline-derived CDR1 and CDR2 are MNHNS and SASEGT. This CDR3 is built from 15 residues. Trimming removed 6 bases at V and 1 base at J, with 15 bases between. The CDR3 region has the DNA TGTGCCAGCAGCCCCCAGATTCAGGGCCAAGAGACCCAGTACTTC. As protein: CASSPQIQGQETQYF.

The chain links TRBV18 to TRBJ1-5, with unresolved D. Deletions cut 6 bases from V and 4 bases from J, with 10 bases between. Looked up from germline, CDR1 is KGHSH and CDR2 is LQKENI. The CDR3 is made up of 13 amino acids. CDR3 protein: CASSPQSNQPQHF. In DNA, the CDR3 is TGTGCCAGCTCCCCTCAGTCTAATCAGCCCCAGCATTTT.